The 12 T cell receptor beta chains below come from one sample, sequenced in a study of T cell responses to AZD1222 COVID-19 vaccine. Profiled with immunoSEQ multiplex PCR; TCRdb holds only in-frame clones, not every one. Of about 160,000 clones in the sample, about nine tenths were seen once. This sample comprised peripheral blood, obtained on day 0 of AZD1222 vaccination. The receptors derive from an adult in good health.

The sample holds one count of this clone. This sequence joins TRBV29-1 and TRBJ1-4; D is unresolved. Germline loops: CDR1 SQVTM, CDR2 ANQGSEA. This CDR3 has 11 amino acids. Between the trimmed V and J ends, which lost 4 bases and 5 bases, there was a span of 5 bases. This chain's CDR3 is CSVVKNEKLFF. CDR3 in DNA: TGCAGCGTTGTAAAGAATGAAAAACTGTTTTTT.

The V call is TRBV6-5, the J call TRBJ2-1; D unclear. The V gene lost 8 bases and the J gene lost 2 bases, with 13 bases spanning the gap. Per the germline V gene, CDR1 is MNHEY and CDR2 is SVGAGI. The CDR3 spans 14 residues. As DNA, the CDR3 is TGTGCCAGCCGGTCGGGCCCTACCTACAATGAGCAGTTCTTC. Its protein product is CASRSGPTYNEQFF.

The genes are TRBV28 and TRBJ1-2, with unresolved D. CDR1 is MDHEN and CDR2 is SYDVKM in the germline V gene. V was clipped by 3 bases and J by 4 bases, with 15 bases between them. The CDR3 sequence is 15 residues long. The CDR3 DNA is TGTGCCAGCAGTTTCCCCCCGCCGGCTACCTATGGCTACACCTTC. Protein product: CASSFPPPATYGYTF.

V and J are TRBV7-9 and TRBJ1-5; D is perhaps TRBD1 (6 bases). The V end was cut by 1 base, the J end by 5 bases, with 15 bases between. CDR3 length: 16 amino acids. Germline values: CDR1 SEHNR, CDR2 FQNEAQ (reference sequence). The CDR3 reads CASSLEGGPGHQPQHF. The DNA for the CDR3 is TGTGCCAGCAGCTTAGAGGGGGGCCCGGGCCATCAGCCCCAGCATTTT.

V is TRBV28 and J is TRBJ1-2; 7 nucleotides align to TRBD1. The ends lost 4 bases at V and 4 bases at J; junction bases unmatched: 15. CDR3 length: 17 amino acids. The germline gives CDR1 MDHEN, CDR2 SYDVKM. The CDR3 is CASSSRGDREDPYGYTF. As DNA, the CDR3 is TGTGCCAGCAGTTCCAGGGGCGACAGGGAAGACCCCTATGGCTACACCTTC.

The V and J genes are TRBV5-5 and TRBJ1-1, with TRBD1 identical over 7 bases. Germline V CDR1 and CDR2: SGHKS, YYEKEE (reference sequence). The V and J ends lost 2 bases and 0 bases, in that order; junction bases with no gene match: 4. The CDR3 length is 15 residues. For the CDR3, the DNA is TGTGCCAGCAGCTTAGCGGGACAGCTGAACACTGAAGCTTTCTTT. Translating it yields CASSLAGQLNTEAFF.

The chain links TRBV4-3 to TRBJ1-1; no firm D call. V was shortened by 0 bases and J by 8 bases, with 13 bases between the two germline ends. From germline, CDR1 is LGHNA and CDR2 YSLEER. CDR3 length: 14 amino acids. CDR3 sequence reads: CASSQDTRRKEAFF. In DNA, the CDR3 is TGCGCCAGCAGCCAAGATACCCGCCGCAAGGAAGCTTTCTTT.

The V call is TRBV6-5, the J call TRBJ2-3; a weak D match, TRBD2 (6 bases). This CDR3 is built from 15 residues. CDR1 and CDR2 from the germline V gene are MNHEY and SVGAGI. Deletions cut 6 bases from V and 5 bases from J, with 18 bases between. CDR3 in amino acids: CASSLSGLGGDTQYF. The CDR3 DNA is TGTGCCAGCAGCCTAAGCGGGCTGGGGGGAGATACGCAGTATTTT.

The rearrangement uses TRBV6-5 and TRBJ2-5; 8 bases agree with TRBD2. The V and J ends lost 7 bases and 10 bases, in that order; junction bases with no gene match: 17. Germline V gene data show CDR1 as MNHEY and CDR2 as SVGAGI. CDR3 length: 15 amino acids. CDR3 residues: CASTRNLGTSQIQYF. The CDR3 DNA follows: TGTGCCAGCACCCGAAACCTAGGGACTAGTCAGATCCAGTACTTC.

The V call is TRBV6-4, the J call TRBJ2-3, with 7 bases matching TRBD1. The CDR3 has 16 residues. Unmatched junction bases numbered 11, after V lost 6 bases and J lost 2 bases. The V gene's germline CDR1 is MRHNA and CDR2 SNTAGT. The CDR3 sequence: CASSETGPDPTDTQYF. DNA for the CDR3: TGTGCCAGCAGCGAGACAGGGCCCGACCCCACAGATACGCAGTATTTT.

The chain's CDR3 is CASSYQGGREKLFF. The CDR3 bases are TGTGCCAGCAGCTACCAGGGTGGACGTGAAAAACTGTTTTTT. The chain joins TRBV28 to TRBJ1-4; possible D gene TRBD1, 5 bases. The length of the CDR3 is 14 residues. Germline V CDR1 and CDR2: MDHEN, SYDVKM. The germline V and J ends were trimmed by 6 bases and 7 bases, with 15 bases remaining between them.

The J gene is TRBJ1-1, the V gene TRBV9; 8 positions match TRBD1. The germline gives CDR1 SGDLS, CDR2 YYNGEE. The CDR3 contains 16 residues. J gave up 3 bases and V 3 bases, and 10 bases lay outside the gene matches. The CDR3 DNA reads TGTGCCAGCAGCGCCGGACAGGGCGAGTGGGACACTGAAGCTTTCTTT. The encoded protein is CASSAGQGEWDTEAFF. The full variable domain, its missing parts supplied by reference TRBV9 and TRBJ1-1, is DSGVTQTPKHLITATGQRVTLRCSPRSGDLSVYWYQQSLDQGLQFLIQYYNGEERAKGNILERFSAQQFPDLHSELNLSSLELGDSALYFCASSAGQGEWDTEAFFGQGTRLTVV.